Below are 2 T cell receptor beta chains sequenced from a single sample in a study of blood T cell repertoires in COVID-19. Generated by immunoSEQ multiplex PCR, the TCRdb table keeps only in-frame clones and is missing some. Among around 260,000 clones, about 88% were seen once, and the ten largest hold approximately 4.5%. Source material: PBMCs or T cells enriched from blood (not recorded which). These receptor sequences come from a man younger than 40 with acute COVID-19.

The J gene is TRBJ1-5, the V gene TRBV24-1, with 8 bases fitting TRBD1. The CDR3 runs 16 residues. Looked up from germline, CDR1 is KGHDR and CDR2 is SFDVKD. The ends lost 0 bases at V and 5 bases at J; junction bases unmatched: 5. The CDR3 loop reads CATSDLLGQEHQPQHF. The CDR3 bases are TGTGCCACCAGTGATTTGCTGGGACAGGAGCATCAGCCCCAGCATTTT.

J is TRBJ2-7 and V is TRBV5-1; maybe TRBD2 (5 bases). Germline CDR1 SGHRS, CDR2 YFSETQ. Trimming pared 4 bases from V and 1 base from J, leaving 18 bases between. There are 16 residues in the CDR3. In nucleotides, the CDR3 is TGCGCCAGCAGCGGGTCGGGGAGACACAGTTCCTACGAGCAGTACGTC. Its translation is CASSGSGRHSSYEQYV.